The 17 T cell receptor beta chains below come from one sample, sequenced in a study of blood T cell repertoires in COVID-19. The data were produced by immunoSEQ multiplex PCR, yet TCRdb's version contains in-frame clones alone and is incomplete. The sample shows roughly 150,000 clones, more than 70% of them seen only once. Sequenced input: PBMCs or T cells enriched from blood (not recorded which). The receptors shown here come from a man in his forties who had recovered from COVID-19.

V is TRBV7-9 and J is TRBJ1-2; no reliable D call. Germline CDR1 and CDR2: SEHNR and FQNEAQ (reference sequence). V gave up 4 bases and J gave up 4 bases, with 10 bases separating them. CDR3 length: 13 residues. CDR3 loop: CASSSLEFYGYTF. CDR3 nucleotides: TGTGCCAGCAGCTCGCTGGAGTTCTATGGCTACACCTTC.

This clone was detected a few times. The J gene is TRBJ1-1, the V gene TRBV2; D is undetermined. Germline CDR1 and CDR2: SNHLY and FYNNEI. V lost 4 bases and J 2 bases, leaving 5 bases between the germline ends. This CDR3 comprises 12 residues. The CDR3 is CASSALNTEAFF. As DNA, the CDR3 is TGTGCCAGCAGTGCTCTTAACACTGAAGCTTTCTTT.

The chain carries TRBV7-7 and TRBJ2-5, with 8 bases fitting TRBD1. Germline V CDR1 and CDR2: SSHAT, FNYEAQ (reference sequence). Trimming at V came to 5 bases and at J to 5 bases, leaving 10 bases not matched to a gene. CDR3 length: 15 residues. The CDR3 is CASSPGQGSGETQYF. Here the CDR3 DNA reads TGTGCCAGCAGCCCCGGACAGGGAAGTGGGGAGACCCAGTACTTC.

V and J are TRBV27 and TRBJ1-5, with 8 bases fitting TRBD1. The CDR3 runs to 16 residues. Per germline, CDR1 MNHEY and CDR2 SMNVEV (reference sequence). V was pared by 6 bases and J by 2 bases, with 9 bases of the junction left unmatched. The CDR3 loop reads CASSDQGAPGNQPQHF. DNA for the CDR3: TGTGCCAGCAGCGATCAGGGGGCGCCTGGCAATCAGCCCCAGCATTTT.

CDR3 in DNA: TGTGCCAGCAGTGAAGCGGCAGGGGGACTTGACACAGATACGCAGTATTTT. As protein: CASSEAAGGLDTDTQYF. V and J are TRBV6-1 and TRBJ2-3, with a possible D match to TRBD1 (7 bases). The V and J ends lost 0 bases and 2 bases respectively, with 15 bases between them. Germline V CDR1 and CDR2: MNHNS, SASEGT. There are 17 residues in the CDR3.

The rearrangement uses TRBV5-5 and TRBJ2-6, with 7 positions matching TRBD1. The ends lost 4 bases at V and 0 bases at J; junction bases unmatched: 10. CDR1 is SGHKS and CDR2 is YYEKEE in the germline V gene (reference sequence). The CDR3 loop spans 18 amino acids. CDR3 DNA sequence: TGTGCCAGCAGCCGAAGGACAGGTTGGGACTCTGGGGCCAACGTCCTGACTTTC. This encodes CASSRRTGWDSGANVLTF.

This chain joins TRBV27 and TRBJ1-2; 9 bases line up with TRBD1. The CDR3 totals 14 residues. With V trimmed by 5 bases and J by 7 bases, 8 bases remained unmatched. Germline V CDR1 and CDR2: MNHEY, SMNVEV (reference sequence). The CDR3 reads CASSPTRTGAGYTF. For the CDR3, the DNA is TGTGCCAGCAGTCCTACACGGACAGGGGCTGGCTACACCTTC.

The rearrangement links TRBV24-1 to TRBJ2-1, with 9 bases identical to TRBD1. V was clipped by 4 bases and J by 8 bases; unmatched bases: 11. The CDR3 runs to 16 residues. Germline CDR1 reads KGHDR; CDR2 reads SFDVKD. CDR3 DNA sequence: TGTGCCACCAGTGACCCCAGGGAAACAGGGGGCCATGAGCAGTTCTTC. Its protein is CATSDPRETGGHEQFF.

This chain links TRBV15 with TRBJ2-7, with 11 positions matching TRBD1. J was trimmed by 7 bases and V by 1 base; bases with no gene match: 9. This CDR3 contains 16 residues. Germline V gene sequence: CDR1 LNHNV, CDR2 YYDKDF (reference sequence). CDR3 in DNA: TGTGCCACCAGCAGAGCTCCCGGGACAGGGGGTCGGGAGCAGTACTTC. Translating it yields CATSRAPGTGGREQYF.

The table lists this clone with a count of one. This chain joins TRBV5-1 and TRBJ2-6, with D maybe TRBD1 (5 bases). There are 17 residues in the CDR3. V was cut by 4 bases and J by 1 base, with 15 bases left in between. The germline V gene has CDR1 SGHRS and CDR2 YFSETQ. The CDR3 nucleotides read TGCGCCAGCAGCCTCCTAGAAGGGGCATCTGGGGCCAACGTCCTGACTTTC. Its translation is CASSLLEGASGANVLTF.

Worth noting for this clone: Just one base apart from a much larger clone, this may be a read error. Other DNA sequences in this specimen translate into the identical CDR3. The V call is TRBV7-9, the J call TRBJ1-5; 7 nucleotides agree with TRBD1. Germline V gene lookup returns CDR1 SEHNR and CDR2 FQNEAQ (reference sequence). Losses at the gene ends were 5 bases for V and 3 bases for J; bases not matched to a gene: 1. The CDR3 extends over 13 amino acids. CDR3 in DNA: TGTGCCAGCAGCACAGGGGCCAATCAGCCCCAGCATTTT. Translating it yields CASSTGANQPQHF.

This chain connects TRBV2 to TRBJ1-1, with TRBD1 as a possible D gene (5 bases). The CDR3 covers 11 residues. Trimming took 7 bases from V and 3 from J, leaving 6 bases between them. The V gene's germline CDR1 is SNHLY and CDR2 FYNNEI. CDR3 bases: TGTGCCAGCACCAGGGACACTGAAGCTTTCTTT. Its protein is CASTRDTEAFF.

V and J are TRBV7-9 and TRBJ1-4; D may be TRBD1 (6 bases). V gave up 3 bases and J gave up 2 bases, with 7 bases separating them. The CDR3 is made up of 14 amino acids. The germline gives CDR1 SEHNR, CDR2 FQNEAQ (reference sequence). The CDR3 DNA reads TGTGCCAGCAGCTTCGGACAGACTAATGAAAAACTGTTTTTT. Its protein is CASSFGQTNEKLFF.

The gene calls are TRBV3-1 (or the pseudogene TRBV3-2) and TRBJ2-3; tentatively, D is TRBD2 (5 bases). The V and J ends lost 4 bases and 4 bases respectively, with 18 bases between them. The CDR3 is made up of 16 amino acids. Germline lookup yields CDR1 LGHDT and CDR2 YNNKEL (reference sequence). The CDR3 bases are TGTGCCAGCAGCCGTGGTATCGGCCCCGGGGCAGATACGCAGTATTTT. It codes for CASSRGIGPGADTQYF.

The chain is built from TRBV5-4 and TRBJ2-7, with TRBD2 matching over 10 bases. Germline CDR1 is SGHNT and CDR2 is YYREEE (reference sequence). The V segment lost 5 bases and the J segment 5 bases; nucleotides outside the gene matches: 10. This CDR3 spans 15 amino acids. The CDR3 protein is CASSSKRGGWDEQYF. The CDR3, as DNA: TGTGCCAGCAGTTCGAAGCGGGGGGGCTGGGACGAGCAGTACTTC.

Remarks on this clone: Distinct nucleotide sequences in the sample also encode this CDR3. CDR3 nucleotides: TGTGCCAGCAGTTACACGGACAGGGGTAGTGGGACTGAAGCTTTCTTT. It encodes CASSYTDRGSGTEAFF. The rearrangement uses TRBV6-5 and TRBJ1-1, with 9 bases matching TRBD1. The ends lost 2 bases at V and 5 bases at J; junction bases unmatched: 9. This CDR3 contains 16 residues. Germline V CDR1 and CDR2: MNHEY, SVGAGI.

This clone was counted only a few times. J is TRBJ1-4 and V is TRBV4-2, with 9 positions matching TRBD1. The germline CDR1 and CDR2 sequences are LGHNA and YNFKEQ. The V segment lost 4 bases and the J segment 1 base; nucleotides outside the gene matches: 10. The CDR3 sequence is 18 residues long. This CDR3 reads CASSPRIPGQGTNEKLFF. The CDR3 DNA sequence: TGTGCCAGCAGCCCTCGGATCCCGGGACAGGGAACTAATGAAAAACTGTTTTTT.